This entry describes one TCR beta chain. Antigen: not known. The data were obtained in a study of OX40 agonist ivuxolimab in advanced cancers. About the research overall: Patients were given ivuxolimab, an antibody that agonizes OX40 (CD134). Roughly two fifths of patients had received prior checkpoint inhibitor therapy. Regarding the study as a whole: Some nonresponders likewise displayed low normalized T-cell clonal expansion.

Sequencing used immunoSEQ multiplex PCR; TCRdb keeps in-frame clones, though not all of them. The repertoire holds around 80,000 clones, with more than 80% as singletons. Specimen: CD4+ or CD8+ T cells sorted from blood, collected in a trial of the OX40 agonist ivuxolimab. The receptor was isolated from an adult with an advanced solid tumor such as melanoma, head and neck, liver or kidney cancer.

The CDR3 bases are TGTGCCAGCACCAGTACAGGTCCCACCGGGTGGCAGTACTTC. The encoded protein is CASTSTGPTGWQYF. The chain links TRBV7-9 to TRBJ2-7; TRBD1 is a possible D gene (5 bases). This CDR3 contains 14 residues. Germline CDR1 and CDR2: SEHNR and FQNEAQ (reference sequence). V was trimmed by 7 bases and J by 9 bases, leaving 22 bases between them. Variable domain in full (rest from reference TRBV7-9 and TRBJ2-7): DTGVSQNPRHKITKRGQNVTFRCDPISEHNRLYWYRQTLGQGPEFLTYFQNEAQLEKSRLLSDRFSAERPKGSFSTLEIQRTEQGDSAMYLCASTSTGPTGWQYFGPGTRLTVT.